This TCR beta chain was profiled in a study of identical twins. Study findings and constraints: Within monozygotic twins, out-of-frame TCR alpha sharing was underestimated by the models. The same donors were not followed; conclusions instead depended on cross-sectional statistical analysis.

TCRdb passed the 5' RACE reads through MiXCR, listing each CDR3 protein once. Among hundreds of thousands of distinct CDR3 sequences listed, 20% to 25% were seen once. The CDR3 is 16 residues long. The ends lost 2 bases at V and 3 bases at J; junction bases unmatched: 7. Germline CDR1 reads MNHEY; CDR2 reads SMNVEV (reference sequence). Concerning this clonotype itself: Its matching antigen is unknown.

A further study also used this sample, focusing on yellow fever vaccine responses in identical twins.

The TCR sequence derives from a woman under 30 in good health. Sequencing used CD4+ T cells sorted from blood. The chain is built from TRBV27 and TRBJ1-2, with 9 bases matching TRBD1. CDR3 loop: CASSLGTGTGYYGYTF. CDR3 in DNA: TGTGCCAGCAGTTTAGGAACCGGGACAGGGTACTATGGCTACACCTTC.